Reported below is one T cell receptor beta chain. There is no known antigen for this receptor. No base quality information exists; no much larger clone differs at one position. This sample was included in a study of T cell responses to AZD1222 COVID-19 vaccine (dated by TCRdb to 2020 to 2022). As for the study more broadly: TCR sequencing was performed for roughly 250 trial participants, of whom about 200 were given two doses of AZD1222 and some 26 were given two doses of MenACWY control vaccine. Enrollment into the trials was organized by age into subgroups of 18-55, 56-69 and 70-plus years, and those subgroups contained roughly 150, 30 and 60 TCR-sequenced participants, respectively.

What the study reported, not specific to this receptor: Nearly half of unique spike-specific TCRs reportedly recognized epitopes outside regions mutated in the B.1.351 and B.1.1.7 variants. The whole spike protein was spanned by vaccine-associated CD4 TCRs, and dominant responses were seen in regions 160-218 and 743-854. In the small 56-69-year group, the increase in depth fell short of significance, most likely because of low power. After two AZD1222 doses, spike-specific TCR breadth and depth were significantly higher than at day 0 and than in MenACWY recipients. Because no samples from the day 14 peak response were available, repertoires could be characterized only after the peak T cell response. Only five to seven AZD1222 recipients were SARS-CoV-2 seropositive at baseline, limiting conclusions about previously exposed vaccinees. Most participants were white British and females outnumbered males, and the authors suggested that clonal diversity may have been underestimated.

The CDR3 regions of human TCRbeta chains were analyzed by immunosequencing. The paper's data handling went like this. Repertoire TCRs were matched against a reference library of SARS-CoV-2-specific TCRs generated with the MIRA antigen-specificity platform. Breadth was defined as the fraction of unique TCRs that were SARS-CoV-2-associated. Depth was defined as the fraction of total T cells that were SARS-CoV-2-associated. Using the MIRA data, each spike-specific TCR was assigned both to the spike region to which the TCR was reactive and to a CD4 or CD8 class. Log10-transformed breadth and depth values were compared by one-way ANOVA with Sidak's multiple comparisons tests. Imported from immuneACCESS, the table was reduced by TCRdb to in-frame sequences with V and J called. These copies leave out some clones; in studies compared against another copy, an unresolved V gene accounts for under half, and the cause of the remainder is not known. Clone size and the V and J calls come from that table; the DNA yielded D and trimming. For this sample there are approximately 100,000 clones; roughly 86% appear just once. The leading ten clones occupy 9.5% to 13% of the sample.

In the paper's terms, the time point label means: about 28 days (+/-7) after the second vaccine dose. AZD1222 recipients given second doses at about 4 weeks or at about 12 weeks were pooled, since spike-specific TCR depth and breadth were not found to differ between the two schedules. Vaccinee samples came from UK trials COV001 and COV002, including a single-blind randomized controlled phase 2/3 trial of AZD1222 (ChAdOx1 nCoV-19) in healthy adults. For TCRbeta chain sequencing, PBMC samples from trial participants were taken at day 0 and at day 28 after the second dose. Taken from cysteine to phenylalanine, the CDR3 has 13 residues. Of all the DNA, just the CDR3 is kept, 39 bases in frame from base 1. The germline V gene (reference sequence) yields MNHEY for CDR1 and SMNVEV for CDR2. V is shortened by 4 bases, J by 5 bases, and the region joining them spans 11 bases.

Here the sequenced sample was peripheral blood, taken 28 days after the second AZD1222 dose. The receptor chain draws on TRBV27 and TRBJ1-1, with the D gene too uncertain to name. The receptor's source is an adult who received the AZD1222 COVID-19 vaccine. The bases read TGTGCCAGCAGTTCGTCGGAGAGGACTGAAGCTTTCTTT. Its amino acids are CASSSSERTEAFF.